These 5 T cell receptor beta chains share one sample of origin, sequenced in a study of T cells in Graves' hyperthyroidism and ophthalmopathy. What was amplified from RNA transcripts were TCR beta CDR3 regions. The TCR CDR3 first-round RT-PCR relied on the HTBI primer set. TCRdb ran MiXCR on the multiplex PCR reads and lists one entry per CDR3 protein. Of about 600,000 distinct CDR3 sequences in the sample, 14% were seen once. The sequencing input was blood. Receptor source: a woman younger than 35 with Graves' ophthalmopathy.

This chain links TRBV24-1 with TRBJ2-1; the match to TRBD2 covers 8 bases. Trimming took 1 base from V and 9 from J; bases not matched to a gene: 10. The CDR3 is made up of 16 amino acids. Germline values: CDR1 KGHDR, CDR2 SFDVKD. CDR3 sequence (DNA): TGTGCCACCAGTGATTTTCGGAGCGGGAGTAGTACTGAGCAGTTCTTC. This codes for CATSDFRSGSSTEQFF.

Ten or more counts support this clonotype. J is TRBJ1-1 and V is TRBV18; D is ambiguous. The CDR3 consists of 12 residues. Trimming shortened V by 2 bases and J by 6 bases, and 7 bases separated the two germline ends. Germline CDR1 is KGHSH and CDR2 is LQKENI. CDR3 loop: CASSPFLAEAFF. The CDR3 nucleotides are TGTGCCAGCTCACCATTCCTCGCTGAAGCTTTCTTT.

The chain employs TRBV7-8 and TRBJ1-5, with 7 nucleotides matching TRBD1. V lost 1 base, J lost 15 bases, and 12 bases stayed unmatched. Germline V gene data show CDR1 as SGHVS and CDR2 as FQNEAQ. The CDR3 spans 14 residues. The CDR3, as DNA: TGTGCCAGCAGCTTAGACGGGACAGTGAAAGCCCGGCATTTT. Encoded protein: CASSLDGTVKARHF.

This clonotype has just a few counts. The V call is TRBV7-2, the J call TRBJ2-1, with a possible D match to TRBD2 (6 bases). V shed 3 bases and J shed 11 bases, with 14 bases lying between them. The length of the CDR3 is 13 residues. Germline V gene data show CDR1 as SGHTA and CDR2 as FQGNSA. In nucleotides, the CDR3 is TGTGCCAGCAGCTTTAGTCGGGAGTCAAAGCAGTTCTTC. It specifies CASSFSRESKQFF.

In its sample, this clonotype was seen many times. J is TRBJ1-2 and V is TRBV7-9, with a weak D call TRBD1 (6 bases). The V gene's germline CDR1 is SEHNR and CDR2 FQNEAQ (reference sequence). This CDR3 has 14 amino acids. Trimming shortened V by 1 base and J by 4 bases, and 10 bases separated the two germline ends. CDR3 protein: CASSLDGGGYGYTF. In DNA form, the CDR3 reads TGTGCCAGCAGCTTAGATGGAGGGGGCTATGGCTACACCTTC.